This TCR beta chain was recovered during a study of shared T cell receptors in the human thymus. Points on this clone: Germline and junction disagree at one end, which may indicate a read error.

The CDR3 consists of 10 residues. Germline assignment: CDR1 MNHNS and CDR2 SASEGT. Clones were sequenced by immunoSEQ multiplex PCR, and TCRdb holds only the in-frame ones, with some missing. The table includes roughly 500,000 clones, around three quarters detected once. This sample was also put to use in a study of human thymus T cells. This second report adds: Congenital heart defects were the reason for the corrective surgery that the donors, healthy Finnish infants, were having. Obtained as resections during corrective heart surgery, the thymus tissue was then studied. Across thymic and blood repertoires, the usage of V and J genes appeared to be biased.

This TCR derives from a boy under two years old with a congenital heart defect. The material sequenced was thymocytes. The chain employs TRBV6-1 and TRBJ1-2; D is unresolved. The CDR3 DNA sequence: TGTGCCAGCAGTGACAGGCGGGATTTCTTC. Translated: CASSDRRDFF.